Sequencing of this TCR beta chain was carried out in a study of cytomegalovirus exposure and HLA in healthy donors. Study results and limitations: Analysis performed later found about 17,000 TCR beta sequences associated with HLA alleles at 0.05 false discovery rate.

PCR involved 60 Vbeta and 13 Jbeta primers. This table comes from immunoSEQ multiplex PCR, and its TCRdb copy is limited to in-frame clones, with some not included. The data hold 100,000 to 150,000 clones, with approximately 10% observed a single time. The CDR3 is 13 amino acids. Germline CDR1 reads LNHNV; CDR2 reads YYDKDF (reference sequence). Trimming shortened V by 8 bases and J by 3 bases, and 14 bases separated the two germline ends. As concerns this clone: The antigen is not known.

The chain employs TRBV15 and TRBJ2-7; weak D call: TRBD1 (5 bases). Material for sequencing was PBMCs. This TCR came from a woman in her 40s in good health and CMV-seropositive. CDR3 amino acids: CATPANTGYEQYF. In nucleotides, the CDR3 is TGTGCCACCCCGGCTAATACAGGCTACGAGCAGTACTTC.